Below are 10 T cell receptor beta chains sequenced from a single sample in a study of cytomegalovirus exposure and HLA in healthy donors. The PCR ran on 60 Vbeta and 13 Jbeta primers. The data were produced by immunoSEQ multiplex PCR, yet TCRdb's version contains in-frame clones alone and is incomplete. In the table there are about 160,000 clones, approximately 83% of which are singletons. Sequencing was carried out using PBMCs. These receptors came from a boy between 2 and 10 years old in good health and CMV-seronegative.

This clone was picked up one time. V usage is TRBV7-9 and J usage is TRBJ2-5; D gene unclear. CDR1 SEHNR and CDR2 FQNEAQ come from the germline V gene (reference sequence). V lost 0 bases and J 5 bases, leaving 13 bases between the germline ends. CDR3 length equals 15 residues. In nucleotides, the CDR3 is TGTGCCAGCAGCTTAGCAGGCGGTTTGTGGGAGACCCAGTACTTC. Its translation: CASSLAGGLWETQYF.

The chain combines TRBV11-2 with TRBJ1-1; no clear D. Trimming took 3 bases from V and 3 from J, leaving 17 bases between them. Germline V gene lookup returns CDR1 SGHAT and CDR2 FQNNGV. The CDR3 is 16 residues long. CDR3 sequence: CASSFDLNGRDTEAFF. For the CDR3, the DNA is TGTGCCAGCAGCTTTGATCTAAACGGGCGGGACACTGAAGCTTTCTTT.

The V and J genes are TRBV12-5 and TRBJ2-7; tentative D call: TRBD2 (5 bases). Trimming left V 0 bases short and J 0 bases short, with 12 bases between. CDR1 and CDR2 from the germline V gene are LGHNT and FRNRAP. The CDR3 is 16 amino acids. In DNA, the CDR3 is TGTGCTAGTGGTTTGGTAGTCGGGAAAAGCTCCTACGAGCAGTACTTC. Residues: CASGLVVGKSSYEQYF.

This clone was seen only a few times. The chain links TRBV27 to TRBJ1-3; possible D gene TRBD1, 6 bases. The CDR3 sequence is 15 residues long. Trimming shortened V by 2 bases and J by 0 bases, and 8 bases separated the two germline ends. The germline V gene encodes CDR1 MNHEY and CDR2 SMNVEV (reference sequence). CDR3 in amino acids: CASSLIGGSGNTIYF. The CDR3 nucleotides read TGTGCCAGCAGTTTAATAGGGGGCTCTGGAAACACCATATATTTT.

This chain joins TRBV6-6 and TRBJ1-1; perhaps TRBD1 as D (6 bases). The CDR3 consists of 13 residues. Germline V gene data show CDR1 as MNHNY and CDR2 as SVGAGI (reference sequence). Trimming shortened V by 6 bases and J by 6 bases, and 14 bases separated the two germline ends. The DNA for the CDR3 is TGTGCCAGCAGCTTGGACAGAGGTCCTGAAGCTTTCTTT. It yields the protein CASSLDRGPEAFF.

The chain has TRBV6-6 and TRBJ2-5, with a weak D call TRBD2 (7 bases). CDR1 MNHNY and CDR2 SVGAGI come from the germline V gene (reference sequence). V gave up 2 bases and J gave up 5 bases, with 12 bases separating them. CDR3 length equals 14 residues. The CDR3 here is CASSYGGARETQYF. CDR3 sequence (DNA): TGTGCCAGCAGTTACGGGGGGGCGAGGGAGACCCAGTACTTC.

The J gene is TRBJ2-5, the V gene TRBV15; D perhaps matches TRBD2 (5 bases). The V gene's germline CDR1 is LNHNV and CDR2 YYDKDF (reference sequence). CDR3 size: 17 residues. Deletions cut 0 bases from V and 4 bases from J, with 18 bases between. The CDR3 coding sequence is TGTGCCACCAGCAGAGATAGTGCGCGGCCGGGGAGAGAGACCCAGTACTTC. It encodes CATSRDSARPGRETQYF. Supplemented by reference TRBV15 and TRBJ2-5, the full variable domain reads DAMVIQNPRYQVTQFGKPVTLSCSQTLNHNVMYWYQQKSSQAPKLLFHYYDKDFNNEADTPDNFQSRRPNTSFCFLDIRSPGLGDTAMYLCATSRDSARPGRETQYFGPGTRLLVL.

The J gene is TRBJ1-4, the V gene TRBV15, with D possibly TRBD1 on 6 matching bases. Between the trimmed V and J ends, which lost 4 bases and 7 bases, there was a span of 16 bases. The CDR3 covers 15 residues. Germline V CDR1 and CDR2: LNHNV, YYDKDF (reference sequence). CDR3 in amino acids: CATSKSRGASEKLFF. CDR3 DNA: TGTGCCACCAGCAAAAGCAGGGGCGCGAGTGAAAAACTGTTTTTT.

This chain links TRBV9 with TRBJ2-6; weak D call: TRBD2 (5 bases). The CDR3 contains 17 residues. The germline gives CDR1 SGDLS, CDR2 YYNGEE. The germline V and J ends were trimmed by 3 bases and 0 bases, with 13 bases remaining between them. The CDR3 DNA reads as TGTGCCAGCAGCGGCCGCTTGGGGAGCTCTGGGGCCAACGTCCTGACTTTC. It codes for CASSGRLGSSGANVLTF.

A single count supports this clone. The rearrangement uses TRBV10-3 and TRBJ1-3, with D unresolved. This CDR3 spans 17 amino acids. Trimming removed 6 bases from V and 0 bases from J, with 18 bases in between. The germline CDR1 and CDR2 sequences are ENHRY and SYGVKD. CDR3 DNA sequence: TGTGCCATCAGGAGAGAGACAAGCAAGCTCTCTGGAAACACCATATATTTT. Its protein product is CAIRRETSKLSGNTIYF.